One and the same sample provided the 26 T cell receptor beta chains below, sequenced in a study of cytomegalovirus exposure and HLA in healthy donors. PCR was performed using 60 Vbeta and 13 Jbeta primers. Only in-frame clones appear in the TCRdb table, and some are missing; sequencing was by immunoSEQ multiplex PCR. The table shows 150,000 to 180,000 clones, with around 68% occurring only once. The source material was PBMCs. These receptors were collected from a man aged 30 to 45 in good health and CMV-seronegative.

This clone has only a few counts. The chain uses TRBV28 and TRBJ2-2; D is possibly TRBD1 (6 bases). Germline CDR1 MDHEN, CDR2 SYDVKM. The CDR3 covers 15 residues. V was pared by 6 bases and J by 2 bases, with 13 bases between. CDR3 bases: TGTGCCAGCAGAACGGACAGTTTTAACACCGGGGAGCTGTTTTTT. Amino acid sequence: CASRTDSFNTGELFF.

The chain links TRBV6-1 to TRBJ1-2; tentatively, D is TRBD1 (5 bases). CDR1 is MNHNS, CDR2 SASEGT, per germline. This CDR3 comprises 12 residues. Trimming removed 8 bases from V and 4 bases from J, with 11 bases in between. The CDR3 region has the DNA TGTGCCAGCGAGCAGGGTCCCTATGGCTACACCTTC. This encodes CASEQGPYGYTF.

The V call is TRBV5-4, the J call TRBJ1-6, with a tentative D call TRBD1 (6 bases). The germline gives CDR1 SGHNT, CDR2 YYREEE (reference sequence). This CDR3 contains 14 residues. V was pared by 5 bases and J by 7 bases, with 13 bases between. The CDR3 region is CASSQTGLNSPLHF. In nucleotides, the CDR3 is TGTGCCAGCAGTCAGACAGGATTAAATTCACCCCTCCACTTT.

This sequence joins TRBV7-8 and TRBJ1-2, with D possibly being TRBD1 (5 bases). V lost 5 bases, J lost 7 bases, and 11 bases lay in between. Germline CDR1 SGHVS, CDR2 FQNEAQ. The CDR3 is made up of 12 amino acids. The CDR3 sequence is CASSQDGGGYTF. In DNA form, the CDR3 reads TGTGCCAGCAGCCAAGACGGGGGTGGCTACACCTTC.

As for this clone: One junction end disagrees with the germline gene, perhaps due to a read error. The rearrangement uses TRBV7-7 and TRBJ2-5, with D tentatively TRBD1 (6 bases). Germline CDR1 and CDR2: SSHAT and FNYEAQ (reference sequence). This CDR3 comprises 14 residues. The CDR3, as DNA: TGTGCTAGCAGCCCACAGGGTATAGGGGAGACCCAGTACTTC. This sequence encodes CASSPQGIGETQYF.

The J gene is TRBJ1-6, the V gene TRBV6-5; D not certain. From germline, CDR1 is MNHEY and CDR2 SVGAGI. This CDR3 spans 12 amino acids. V shed 6 bases and J shed 10 bases, with 10 bases lying between them. The CDR3 here is CASSPRRSPLHF. CDR3 in DNA: TGTGCCAGCAGCCCCCGGAGGTCACCCCTCCACTTT.

The J gene is TRBJ1-3, the V gene TRBV10-3, with TRBD1 identical over 9 bases. The junction had 3 bases not matched to a gene; V was cut back by 3 bases and J by 0 bases. Germline CDR1 ENHRY, CDR2 SYGVKD. This CDR3 has 16 amino acids. CDR3 bases: TGTGCCATCAGTGATGGGACAGGGATCTCTGGAAACACCATATATTTT. Protein: CAISDGTGISGNTIYF.

The gene calls are TRBV10-3 and TRBJ2-1, with 13 bases lining up with TRBD2. V shed 2 bases, J shed 5 bases, and the junction held 0 bases outside the gene matches. Per germline, CDR1 ENHRY and CDR2 SYGVKD. The CDR3 is made up of 15 amino acids. CDR3 sequence reads: CAISEGLAGDNEQFF. The CDR3 DNA reads TGTGCCATCAGTGAGGGACTAGCGGGGGACAATGAGCAGTTCTTC.

This clone occurred once. The genes are TRBV2 and TRBJ2-2; D unclear. In germline, CDR1 is SNHLY, CDR2 FYNNEI. The CDR3 consists of 14 residues. V lost 0 bases and J 6 bases, leaving 8 bases between the germline ends. The CDR3: CASSEARLAGELFF. CDR3 nucleotides: TGTGCCAGCAGTGAAGCGCGTCTGGCCGGGGAGCTGTTTTTT.

The sample holds a few counts of this clone. This chain connects TRBV2 to TRBJ1-2, with TRBD1 matching 7 bases. Germline V lookup: CDR1 SNHLY, CDR2 FYNNEI. This CDR3 has 13 residues. With V trimmed by 2 bases and J by 6 bases, 3 bases remained unmatched. CDR3 DNA sequence: TGTGCCAGCAGTGAAAGGGGGCATAATGGCTACACCTTC. Translated: CASSERGHNGYTF. Combining the CDR3 with reference TRBV2 and TRBJ1-2 gives the whole variable domain EPEVTQTPSHQVTQMGQEVILRCVPISNHLYFYWYRQILGQKVEFLVSFYNNEISEKSEIFDDQFSVERPDGSNFTLKIRSTKLEDSAMYFCASSERGHNGYTFGSGTRLTVV.

The CDR3 nucleotides read TGTGCCAGCATCCAAATAGCGGGGGGCCTACTGGAGACCCAGTACTTC. Translated, it gives CASIQIAGGLLETQYF. The chain couples TRBV7-2 to TRBJ2-5; TRBD2 agrees at 10 bases. CDR1 SGHTA and CDR2 FQGNSA come from the germline V gene. With 7 bases clipped from V and 5 bases from J, the junction kept 13 bases outside the gene matches. The CDR3 is 16 amino acids.

This clone was recorded a few times. The V gene is TRBV4-1, the J gene TRBJ2-4, with D maybe TRBD2 (6 bases). Per the germline V gene, CDR1 is MGHRA and CDR2 is YSYEKL. The CDR3 is 12 residues long. V was clipped by 8 bases and J by 9 bases, with 14 bases between them. The CDR3 reads CASRERLSIQYF. DNA for the CDR3: TGCGCCAGCCGGGAGCGTTTGAGCATTCAGTACTTC.

The V and J genes are TRBV30 and TRBJ2-3; the D gene is possibly TRBD2 (7 bases). Germline V CDR1 and CDR2: GTSNPN, SVGIG (reference sequence). V was pared by 8 bases and J by 6 bases, with 18 bases between. The CDR3 is 13 residues long. As DNA, the CDR3 is TGTGCCCTGGACGGGGGGCTCGGGGATACGCAGTATTTT. Its translation: CALDGGLGDTQYF.

There are a few counts of this clone. J is TRBJ2-3 and V is TRBV28; 12 nucleotides agree with TRBD2. Trimming removed 7 bases from V and 4 bases from J; junction bases left unmatched: 9. Per germline, CDR1 MDHEN and CDR2 SYDVKM. The CDR3 contains 16 residues. The CDR3 is CASIEGLAGRADTQYF. For the CDR3, the DNA is TGTGCCAGCATCGAGGGACTAGCGGGTCGGGCAGATACGCAGTATTTT.

The chain has TRBV25-1 and TRBJ1-4; 10 nucleotides agree with TRBD1. Per germline, CDR1 MGHDK and CDR2 SYGVNS. Unmatched junction bases numbered 8, after V lost 3 bases and J lost 7 bases. This CDR3 is 16 amino acids long. This CDR3 reads CASSDLGGTGVEKLFF. DNA for the CDR3: TGTGCCAGCAGTGACCTGGGCGGGACAGGGGTTGAAAAACTGTTTTTT.

The chain uses TRBV7-2 and TRBJ2-7; 7 bases map to TRBD1. Germline V gene sequence: CDR1 SGHTA, CDR2 FQGNSA. Trimming at V came to 4 bases and at J to 3 bases, leaving 6 bases not matched to a gene. The CDR3 length is 14 residues. The CDR3 region has the DNA TGTGCCAGCAGCTCAACGGGACAGAACTACGAGCAGTACTTC. The encoded protein is CASSSTGQNYEQYF.

This CDR3 is CASSFWQNTEAFF. CDR3 coding DNA: TGTGCCAGCAGTTTTTGGCAGAACACTGAAGCTTTCTTT. The chain combines TRBV28 with TRBJ1-1; D gene ambiguous. Germline V gene data show CDR1 as MDHEN and CDR2 as SYDVKM. Trimming shortened V by 3 bases and J by 1 base, and 6 bases separated the two germline ends. CDR3 length equals 13 residues.

The gene calls are TRBV28 and TRBJ1-6; a weak D match, TRBD1 (6 bases). CDR1 MDHEN and CDR2 SYDVKM come from the germline V gene. This CDR3 region has 18 residues. The V end was cut by 5 bases, the J end by 0 bases, with 17 bases between. CDR3 sequence reads: CASSPKDRSYSYNSPLHF. DNA for the CDR3: TGTGCCAGCAGTCCCAAGGACAGAAGCTACTCCTATAATTCACCCCTCCACTTT. The variable domain in full, completed from reference TRBV28 and TRBJ1-6, reads DVKVTQSSRYLVKRTGEKVFLECVQDMDHENMFWYRQDPGLGLRLIYFSYDVKMKEKGDIPEGYSVSREKKERFSLILESASTNQTSMYLCASSPKDRSYSYNSPLHFGNGTRLTVT.

The rearrangement links TRBV29-1 to TRBJ2-4; weak D call: TRBD1 (5 bases). This CDR3 spans 14 amino acids. Looked up from germline, CDR1 is SQVTM and CDR2 is ANQGSEA. Trimming cost V 7 bases and J 2 bases, with 15 bases left between them. CDR3 loop: CSARERTTKNIQYF. As DNA, the CDR3 is TGCAGCGCCAGGGAACGGACCACCAAAAACATTCAGTACTTC.

This chain joins TRBV7-2 and TRBJ1-1; perhaps TRBD1 as D (5 bases). Trimming shortened V by 4 bases and J by 3 bases, and 12 bases separated the two germline ends. This CDR3 is built from 14 residues. Germline assignment: CDR1 SGHTA and CDR2 FQGNSA. In DNA, the CDR3 is TGTGCCAGCAGCTCCAGGGTTGGGTACACTGAAGCTTTCTTT. Translated: CASSSRVGYTEAFF.

V usage is TRBV9 and J usage is TRBJ2-5; D possibly corresponds to TRBD1 (5 bases). V was clipped by 0 bases and J by 5 bases, with 11 bases between them. Germline loops: CDR1 SGDLS, CDR2 YYNGEE. The CDR3 loop spans 14 amino acids. Here the CDR3 DNA reads TGTGCCAGCAGCGTAGAGGCAGGGAAGGAGACCCAGTACTTC. It yields the protein CASSVEAGKETQYF.

The chain joins TRBV5-1 to TRBJ2-7, with 7 bases fitting TRBD2. In germline, CDR1 is SGHRS, CDR2 YFSETQ. The junction had 2 bases not matched to a gene; V was cut back by 2 bases and J by 0 bases. CDR3 length equals 14 residues. The CDR3 DNA reads as TGCGCCAGCAGCTTCGGACTAGGCTCCTACGAGCAGTACTTC. Its translation: CASSFGLGSYEQYF.

The chain employs TRBV6-5 and TRBJ1-1; 7 nucleotides align to TRBD1. Germline trimming cut 3 bases from V and 4 bases from J; bases unmatched to any gene: 8. The CDR3 has 15 amino acids. Germline V gives CDR1 MNHEY, CDR2 SVGAGI. The CDR3: CASSYTGAGGTEAFF. The CDR3 region has the DNA TGTGCCAGCAGTTATACAGGGGCGGGGGGCACTGAAGCTTTCTTT.

The chain joins TRBV7-6 to TRBJ2-7; the match to TRBD2 covers 7 bases. The CDR3 has 14 amino acids. CDR1 SGHVS and CDR2 FNYEAQ come from the germline V gene. The V segment lost 1 base and the J segment 4 bases; nucleotides outside the gene matches: 4. The CDR3 sequence is CASSLGGEGYEQYF. For the CDR3, the DNA is TGTGCCAGCAGCTTAGGAGGGGAGGGTTACGAGCAGTACTTC.

The chain employs TRBV30 and TRBJ1-3; the D is unclear. The CDR3 covers 13 residues. Trimming took 4 bases from V and 2 from J, leaving 9 bases between them. Germline V CDR1 and CDR2: GTSNPN, SVGIG (reference sequence). The DNA for the CDR3 is TGTGCCTGGACACTGCAACCTGGAAACACCATATATTTT. It is translated as CAWTLQPGNTIYF.

The chain joins TRBV5-6 to TRBJ1-1, with D unclear. The CDR3 consists of 14 residues. Germline V gene sequence: CDR1 SGHDT, CDR2 YYEEEE. Trimming pared 5 bases from V and 4 bases from J, leaving 15 bases between. The CDR3 bases are TGTGCCAGCAGGGAGGGTCCGAGGATCACTGAAGCTTTCTTT. It specifies CASREGPRITEAFF.